The clone carrying this T cell receptor (beta chain) was found many times. Its matching antigen is unknown. The data stem from a study of CD8 T cells in ankylosing spondylitis. Broader study findings: Blood from ankylosing spondylitis patients appeared to carry a characteristic roughly 8-variant TCR beta motif. Disease-associated clonotypes exhibited CD8+ identity and were relatively infrequent in peripheral blood.

The germline V gene encodes CDR1 DFQATT and CDR2 SNEGSKA (reference sequence). Trimming cost V 4 bases and J 4 bases; bases outside gene matches: 7. This CDR3 is built from 13 residues. A single record per CDR3 protein comes from TCRdb applying MiXCR to the 5' RACE reads. Of over 95,000 distinct CDR3 sequences detected, about 8.5% appear once; the ten largest clones hold about 9.6%. The TCR sequence derives from a male donor with ankylosing spondylitis or in good health (not recorded which). V is TRBV20-1 and J is TRBJ2-7, with 7 nucleotides matching TRBD2. The sample comprised blood, either unsorted or a sorted T cell fraction (not recorded which). The CDR3 spells CSATGTKTYEQYF. In DNA form, the CDR3 reads TGCAGTGCTACCGGGACTAAGACGTACGAGCAGTACTTC.